This is a list of T cell receptor beta chains from one sample in a study of CD8+ T cells in alopecia areata. Profiled with immunoSEQ multiplex PCR; TCRdb holds only in-frame clones, not every one. Among 90,000 to 130,000 clones, less than 75% were seen once, and the ten largest hold 12%. This material consisted of CD8+ T cells sorted from blood, taken at week 24, from a patient treated with tofacitinib. These receptors all stem from a human donor with alopecia areata. The CDR3 runs from the conserved cysteine through the conserved F or W. A D gene is named only where the DNA matches it firmly. Clone size appears in some rows only: once, few, many, or a class for an expanded clone.

CDR3aa: CASSFVLGTEETQYF
CDR3nt: TGCGCCAGCAGCTTCGTCCTCGGGACGGAAGAGACCCAGTACTTC
len: 15
v_gene: TRBV5-1
d_gene: NA
abundance: NA
j_gene: TRBJ2-5

CDR3aa: CASSSWGPLGETQYF
CDR3nt: TGTGCCAGCAGTTCCTGGGGGCCCCTGGGGGAGACCCAGTACTTC
len: 15
v_gene: TRBV27
d_gene: NA
abundance: once
j_gene: TRBJ2-5

CDR3aa: CSVSTSGGYTGELFF
CDR3nt: TGCAGCGTTTCGACTAGCGGGGGCTACACCGGGGAGCTGTTTTTT
len: 15
v_gene: TRBV29-1
d_gene: TRBD2
abundance: NA
j_gene: TRBJ2-2

CDR3aa: CASSLSSWETQYF
CDR3nt: TGTGCCAGCAGCTTATCTAGCTGGGAGACCCAGTACTTC
len: 13
v_gene: TRBV13
d_gene: NA
abundance: once
j_gene: TRBJ2-5

CDR3aa: CASSPGTGNNYGYTF
CDR3nt: TGTGCCAGCAGCCCCGGGACAGGGAATAACTATGGCTACACCTTC
len: 15
v_gene: TRBV5-6
d_gene: TRBD1
abundance: NA
j_gene: TRBJ1-2

CDR3aa: CASSLGQGIETQYF
CDR3nt: TGTGCCAGCAGCTTGGGACAGGGAATAGAGACCCAGTACTTC
len: 14
v_gene: TRBV7-9
d_gene: TRBD1
abundance: NA
j_gene: TRBJ2-5

CDR3aa: CAWSVDSGVYEQYF
CDR3nt: TGTGCCTGGAGTGTTGATAGCGGGGTCTACGAGCAGTACTTC
len: 14
v_gene: TRBV30
d_gene: TRBD2
abundance: many
j_gene: TRBJ2-7

CDR3aa: CASSLTDVNSPLHF
CDR3nt: TGTGCCAGCAGTTTGACAGACGTTAATTCACCCCTCCACTTT
len: 14
v_gene: TRBV27
d_gene: NA
abundance: NA
j_gene: TRBJ1-6

CDR3aa: CASSFRSQETQYF
CDR3nt: TGTGCCAGCAGCTTCCGGTCGCAAGAGACCCAGTACTTC
len: 13
v_gene: TRBV5-6
d_gene: NA
abundance: few
j_gene: TRBJ2-5

CDR3aa: CASSQDPTGFAYEQYF
CDR3nt: TGTGCCAGCAGCCAAGATCCGACAGGATTTGCCTACGAGCAGTACTTC
len: 16
v_gene: TRBV4-2
d_gene: NA
abundance: NA
j_gene: TRBJ2-7

CDR3aa: CASSFITGYSYEQYF
CDR3nt: TGTGCCAGCAGCTTCATAACAGGGTACTCCTACGAGCAGTACTTC
len: 15
v_gene: TRBV7-9
d_gene: NA
abundance: NA
j_gene: TRBJ2-7

CDR3aa: CATSNRGNEQFF
CDR3nt: TGTGCCACCAGTAACAGGGGGAATGAGCAGTTCTTC
len: 12
v_gene: TRBV15
d_gene: TRBD1
abundance: NA
j_gene: TRBJ2-1

CDR3aa: CASSEAGVGNEKLFF
CDR3nt: TGTGCCAGCAGCGAAGCAGGGGTGGGTAATGAAAAACTGTTTTTT
len: 15
v_gene: TRBV5-4
d_gene: NA
abundance: NA
j_gene: TRBJ1-4

CDR3aa: CASSGLMWNTEAFF
CDR3nt: TGTGCCAGCAGTGGCCTCATGTGGAACACTGAAGCTTTCTTT
len: 14
v_gene: TRBV6-5
d_gene: NA
abundance: few
j_gene: TRBJ1-1

CDR3aa: CASRGDQHEQFF
CDR3nt: TGTGCCAGCAGGGGGGACCAACATGAGCAGTTCTTC
len: 12
v_gene: TRBV6-6
d_gene: NA
abundance: NA
j_gene: TRBJ2-1

CDR3aa: CSVDSGGGYGYTF
CDR3nt: TGCAGCGTTGACAGTGGCGGAGGCTATGGCTACACCTTC
len: 13
v_gene: TRBV29-1
d_gene: NA
abundance: few
j_gene: TRBJ1-2

CDR3aa: CAWSVSDNEQFF
CDR3nt: TGTGCCTGGAGTGTATCGGACAATGAGCAGTTCTTC
len: 12
v_gene: TRBV30
d_gene: NA
abundance: NA
j_gene: TRBJ2-1